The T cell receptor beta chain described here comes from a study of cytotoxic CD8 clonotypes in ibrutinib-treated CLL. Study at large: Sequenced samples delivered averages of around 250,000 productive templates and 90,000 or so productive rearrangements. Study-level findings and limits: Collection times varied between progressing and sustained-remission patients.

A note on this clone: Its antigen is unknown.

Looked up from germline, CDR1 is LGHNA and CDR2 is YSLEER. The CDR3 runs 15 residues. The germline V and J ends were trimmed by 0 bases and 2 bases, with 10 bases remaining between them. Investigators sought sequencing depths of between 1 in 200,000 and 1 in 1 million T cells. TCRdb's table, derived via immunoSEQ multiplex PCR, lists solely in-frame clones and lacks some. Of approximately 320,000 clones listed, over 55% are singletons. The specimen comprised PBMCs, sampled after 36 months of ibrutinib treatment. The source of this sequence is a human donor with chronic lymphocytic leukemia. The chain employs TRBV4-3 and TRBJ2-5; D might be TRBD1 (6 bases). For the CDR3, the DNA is TGCGCCAGCAGCCAAGAGACAGGCTGGCAAGAGACCCAGTACTTC. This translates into CASSQETGWQETQYF.